What follows are 21 T cell receptor beta chains derived from one specimen sequenced in a study of blood T cell repertoires in COVID-19. Measured with immunoSEQ multiplex PCR; TCRdb has only the in-frame clones, and not every one. The sample carries 70,000 or so clones, approximately 90% recorded once. Sequenced input: peripheral blood. The receptors come from a man aged 70-80 years with active COVID-19.

J is TRBJ2-2 and V is TRBV18, with 7 positions matching TRBD1. This CDR3 comprises 15 residues. V gave up 6 bases and J gave up 1 base; unmatched junction bases: 5. Germline V gene lookup returns CDR1 KGHSH and CDR2 LQKENI. CDR3 protein: CASSLRTGNTGELFF. The CDR3 nucleotides read TGTGCCAGCTCCCTCCGGACAGGGAACACCGGGGAGCTGTTTTTT.

This chain links TRBV20-1 with TRBJ2-3; possibly TRBD2 for D (6 bases). Germline CDR1 and CDR2: DFQATT and SNEGSKA (reference sequence). The V gene lost 3 bases and the J gene lost 4 bases, with 11 bases spanning the gap. The CDR3 is 13 amino acids. This CDR3 is CSASPGVADTQYF. The CDR3 DNA is TGCAGTGCTAGTCCGGGAGTCGCAGATACGCAGTATTTT.

CDR3 in DNA: TGTGCCAGCAGCTCCCAGGGGGTAGAGGCCGGGGAGCTGTTTTTT. It translates to CASSSQGVEAGELFF. The chain uses TRBV7-2 and TRBJ2-2; 7 bases agree with TRBD1. CDR1 is SGHTA, CDR2 FQGNSA, per germline. CDR3 length: 15 residues. The ends lost 4 bases at V and 6 bases at J; junction bases unmatched: 8.

The chain carries TRBV7-8 and TRBJ2-7; 11 nucleotides match TRBD2. The V segment lost 4 bases and the J segment 7 bases; nucleotides outside the gene matches: 6. Germline V CDR1 and CDR2: SGHVS, FQNEAQ. The CDR3 has 14 residues. CDR3 nucleotide sequence: TGTGCCAGCAGCTACGGGACTAGCGGTTCAGAGCAGTACTTC. Encoded protein: CASSYGTSGSEQYF.

The chain combines TRBV19 with TRBJ1-3; 9 nucleotides line up with TRBD1. Trimming cost V 2 bases and J 0 bases; bases outside gene matches: 2. The germline CDR1 and CDR2 sequences are LNHDA and SQIVND (reference sequence). There are 16 residues in the CDR3. The CDR3 loop is CASSIPTGGSGNTIYF. CDR3 bases: TGTGCCAGTAGTATACCGACAGGGGGCTCTGGAAACACCATATATTTT.

The genes are TRBV7-2 and TRBJ2-7; a weak D match, TRBD1 (7 bases). From germline, CDR1 is SGHTA and CDR2 FQGNSA. CDR3 length equals 17 residues. V was trimmed by 3 bases and J by 3 bases, leaving 21 bases between them. CDR3 in DNA: TGTGCCAGCAGCTTGGGGCAGGGGGGCCCGGAGTGCTACGAGCAGTACTTC. Translating it yields CASSLGQGGPECYEQYF.

The chain has TRBV19 and TRBJ1-6, with D maybe TRBD1 (6 bases). The germline V gene has CDR1 LNHDA and CDR2 SQIVND (reference sequence). Trimming pared 6 bases from V and 10 bases from J, leaving 16 bases between. There are 14 residues in the CDR3. CDR3 sequence reads: CASSVGGAESPLHF. The CDR3 region has the DNA TGTGCCAGTAGCGTGGGGGGGGCTGAGTCACCCCTCCACTTT.

The chain has TRBV7-2 and TRBJ2-1, with 7 bases aligning to TRBD1. The CDR3 length is 12 residues. Germline loops: CDR1 SGHTA, CDR2 FQGNSA. V dropped 4 bases and J dropped 8; count of bases not matched to a gene: 2. Written as DNA, the CDR3 is TGTGCCAGCAGCTCCCAGGGGGATGAGCAGTTCTTC. Translating gives CASSSQGDEQFF.

This CDR3 is CASSLAHRTGGPHSNQPQHF. CDR3 coding DNA: TGTGCCAGCAGCTTAGCCCATCGGACAGGTGGGCCTCATAGCAATCAGCCCCAGCATTTT. This chain uses TRBV7-8 with TRBJ1-5, with TRBD1 matching 7 bases. The CDR3 has 20 amino acids. Germline V gene data show CDR1 as SGHVS and CDR2 as FQNEAQ. With V trimmed by 0 bases and J by 0 bases, 14 bases remained unmatched.

The chain links TRBV7-9 to TRBJ2-3; 8 bases map to TRBD1. This CDR3 region has 16 residues. Germline-derived CDR1 and CDR2 are SEHNR and FQNEAQ (reference sequence). Trimming cost V 1 base and J 4 bases; bases outside gene matches: 7. The CDR3 region is CASSLVAGGSADTQYF. The CDR3 DNA is TGTGCCAGCAGCTTAGTCGCAGGGGGCTCGGCAGATACGCAGTATTTT.

The rearrangement links TRBV7-2 to TRBJ2-7; 8 bases align to TRBD2. The J segment lost 0 bases and the V segment lost 7 bases, leaving 5 bases of the junction unmatched. Germline lookup yields CDR1 SGHTA and CDR2 FQGNSA. This CDR3 has 14 amino acids. For the CDR3, the DNA is TGTGCCAGCACCCCGGGGGGGAGCTCCTACGAGCAGTACTTC. Protein: CASTPGGSSYEQYF.

V usage is TRBV5-4 and J usage is TRBJ2-1; TRBD2 is a possible D gene (7 bases). This CDR3 spans 13 amino acids. Between the trimmed V and J ends, which lost 10 bases and 6 bases, there was a span of 17 bases. In germline, CDR1 is SGHNT, CDR2 YYREEE (reference sequence). The CDR3 loop reads CAGGAGYRNEQFF. The CDR3 coding sequence is TGTGCCGGGGGGGCGGGGTACCGCAATGAGCAGTTCTTC.

The J gene is TRBJ1-6, the V gene TRBV6-5; D not resolved. CDR1 is MNHEY, CDR2 SVGAGI, per germline. V lost 6 bases and J 15 bases, leaving 21 bases between the germline ends. This CDR3 has 14 residues. CDR3 DNA: TGTGCCAGCAGAGGGAGGAGCGCCGGTTTTCGCCTCCACTTT. Translating it yields CASRGRSAGFRLHF.

A word on this clone: At one end the junction does not follow the germline gene, possibly because of a read error. The chain is built from TRBV12-3 or TRBV12-4 and TRBJ2-7, with 7 bases matching TRBD1. The CDR3 is 11 amino acids. This CDR3 reads CASSLGTVLYF. CDR3 nucleotides: TGTGCCAGCAGCTTAGGGACAGTTCTTTACTTC.

This chain links TRBV5-1 with TRBJ1-3, with D possibly TRBD1 on 5 matching bases. The germline CDR1 and CDR2 sequences are SGHRS and YFSETQ. The CDR3 is 18 residues long. V dropped 0 bases and J dropped 2 bases, with 18 bases sitting between them. The CDR3 reads CASSLAGGAGGTGNTIYF. The CDR3 DNA follows: TGCGCCAGCAGCTTGGCCGGCGGCGCGGGGGGGACTGGAAACACCATATATTTT.

The chain employs TRBV6-5 and TRBJ2-1; D is possibly TRBD2 (6 bases). The germline V gene has CDR1 MNHEY and CDR2 SVGAGI. The CDR3 covers 15 residues. Trimming cost V 6 bases and J 1 base, with 13 bases left between them. The CDR3 nucleotides read TGTGCCAGCAGCCCCCAGCGGGTTTCCTACAATGAGCAGTTCTTC. It specifies CASSPQRVSYNEQFF.

The J gene is TRBJ2-2, the V gene TRBV12-3 or TRBV12-4; D is ambiguous. The CDR3 sequence is 13 residues long. Trimming left V 6 bases short and J 1 base short, with 6 bases between. The CDR3 region has the DNA TGTGCCAGCAGGGGCCAGAACACCGGGGAGCTGTTTTTT. The encoded protein is CASRGQNTGELFF.

The count of this clone is one. This chain connects TRBV11-3 to TRBJ2-2, with 7 bases lining up with TRBD1. There are 16 residues in the CDR3. Per the germline V gene, CDR1 is SGHNT and CDR2 is YENEEA. Trimming removed 5 bases from V and 0 bases from J; junction bases left unmatched: 6. CDR3 nucleotides: TGTGCCAGCAGCCCCAACAGGGGCCCGAACACCGGGGAGCTGTTTTTT. Translating gives CASSPNRGPNTGELFF.

The CDR3 loop reads CASSPGLAGEVETQYF. The CDR3 DNA reads TGCGCCAGCAGCCCCGGACTAGCGGGAGAGGTGGAGACCCAGTACTTC. The rearrangement links TRBV5-1 to TRBJ2-5; TRBD2 agrees at 13 bases. CDR1 and CDR2 (germline): SGHRS, YFSETQ. Trimming cost V 4 bases and J 5 bases; bases outside gene matches: 8. The CDR3 has 16 amino acids.

This chain links TRBV5-1 with TRBJ2-5; TRBD2 aligns across 16 bases. Per the germline V gene, CDR1 is SGHRS and CDR2 is YFSETQ. The CDR3 spans 19 residues. J was trimmed by 4 bases and V by 7 bases; bases with no gene match: 16. The CDR3 nucleotides read TGCGCCAGCCTAGCCAATCCGGGACTAGCGGGAGGGCCTGGAGAGACCCAGTACTTC. It translates to CASLANPGLAGGPGETQYF.

This clone is a singleton in its sample. At one of its ends the junction is not consistent with the germline gene, which may arise from a read error. V usage is TRBV7-7 and J usage is TRBJ2-3; TRBD2 matches 8 bases. This CDR3 has 15 amino acids. Germline V gene data show CDR1 as SSHAT and CDR2 as FNYEAQ (reference sequence). CDR3 protein: CASSLAPTSADTQYF. In DNA form, the CDR3 reads TGTGCTAGCAGCTTAGCCCCGACTAGCGCAGATACGCAGTATTTT.